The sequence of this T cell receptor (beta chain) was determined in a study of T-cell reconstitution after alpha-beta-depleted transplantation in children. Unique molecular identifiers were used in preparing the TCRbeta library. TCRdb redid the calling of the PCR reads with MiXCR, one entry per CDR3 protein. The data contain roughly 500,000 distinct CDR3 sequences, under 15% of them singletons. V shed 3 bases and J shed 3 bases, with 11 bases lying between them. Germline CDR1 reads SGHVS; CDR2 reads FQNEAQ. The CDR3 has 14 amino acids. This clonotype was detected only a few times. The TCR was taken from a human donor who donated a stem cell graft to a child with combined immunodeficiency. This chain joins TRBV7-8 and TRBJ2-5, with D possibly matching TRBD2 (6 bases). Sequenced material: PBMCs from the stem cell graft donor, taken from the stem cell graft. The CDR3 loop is CASSFVSGEETQYF. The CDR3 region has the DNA TGTGCCAGCAGCTTCGTGTCGGGAGAAGAGACCCAGTACTTC.